This passage covers 21 T cell receptor beta chains from one sample sequenced in a study of cytomegalovirus exposure and HLA in healthy donors. The PCR employed 60 Vbeta primers together with 13 Jbeta primers. The protocol was immunoSEQ multiplex PCR, while the TCRdb copy is restricted to in-frame clones and leaves out a portion. The sample gives roughly 170,000 clones, around three quarters of which show up once; about 0.63% is in the top ten. Sample: PBMCs. The source of these receptors is a boy aged 10-17 years in good health and CMV-seronegative.

The chain couples TRBV19 to TRBJ1-1, with a tentative D call TRBD1 (5 bases). The CDR3 consists of 18 residues. Germline V gene sequence: CDR1 LNHDA, CDR2 SQIVND (reference sequence). V lost 2 bases, J lost 7 bases, and 26 bases lay in between. CDR3 loop: CASSIRPKWTSRGSEAFF. Here the CDR3 DNA reads TGTGCCAGTAGTATACGGCCCAAGTGGACATCGCGTGGAAGTGAAGCTTTCTTT.

The V call is TRBV9, the J call TRBJ2-7, with a tentative D call TRBD1 (5 bases). Germline V gene data show CDR1 as SGDLS and CDR2 as YYNGEE. The CDR3 covers 15 residues. Trimming stripped 2 bases from V and 1 base from J, with 13 bases between. CDR3 coding DNA: TGTGCCAGCAGCGTCTCCCCTCAGGGATCCTACGAGCAGTACTTC. Amino acid sequence: CASSVSPQGSYEQYF.

The chain links TRBV27 to TRBJ2-1; 7 nucleotides agree with TRBD2. V was pared by 8 bases and J by 10 bases, with 11 bases of the junction left unmatched. Per germline, CDR1 MNHEY and CDR2 SMNVEV (reference sequence). The CDR3 contains 13 residues. CDR3 DNA sequence: TGTGCCAGCGGTCTAGCGGCCACCAGGGAGCAGTTCTTC. Translation gives CASGLAATREQFF.

The chain combines TRBV7-2 with TRBJ1-3; the match to TRBD1 covers 8 bases. The DNA matches TRBJ2-2 better at its end, which makes the J call doubtful. Per germline, CDR1 SGHTA and CDR2 FQGNSA. This CDR3 is 14 amino acids long. The CDR3 nucleotides read TGTGCCAGCAAACCGACAGGGGCGGGCGGGGAGCTGTTTTTT. Encoded protein: CASKPTGAGGELFF.

The chain uses TRBV19 and TRBJ1-1, with TRBD1 as a possible D gene (6 bases). Germline V gene lookup returns CDR1 LNHDA and CDR2 SQIVND (reference sequence). The CDR3 consists of 16 residues. Trimming removed 6 bases at V and 1 base at J, with 18 bases between. DNA for the CDR3: TGTGCCAGTAGAATGGACAGCTCGGCCCCGAACACTGAAGCTTTCTTT. Its protein is CASRMDSSAPNTEAFF.

The chain links TRBV9 to TRBJ1-5; D is possibly TRBD1 (5 bases). CDR3 size: 15 residues. CDR1 and CDR2 (germline): SGDLS, YYNGEE. V lost 0 bases, J lost 6 bases, and 13 bases lay in between. CDR3 region: CASSVGLEGSQPQHF. The CDR3 DNA reads TGTGCCAGCAGCGTAGGATTGGAGGGGAGTCAGCCCCAGCATTTT.

This chain links TRBV15 with TRBJ2-3; tentative D call: TRBD2 (5 bases). The ends were cut back, 1 base at V and 0 bases at J, with 11 bases in the middle. Germline CDR1 is LNHNV and CDR2 is YYDKDF (reference sequence). The CDR3 consists of 16 residues. CDR3 residues: CATSRADFLSTDTQYF. CDR3 nucleotides: TGTGCCACCAGCAGAGCGGACTTTCTAAGCACAGATACGCAGTATTTT.

This clone occurred once. The chain couples TRBV4-3 to TRBJ1-1; the D is unclear. The germline V gene encodes CDR1 LGHNA and CDR2 YSLEER. The CDR3 is 13 residues long. The V gene lost 6 bases and the J gene lost 1 base, with 9 bases spanning the gap. The chain's CDR3 is CASSWSGNTEAFF. In DNA, the CDR3 is TGCGCCAGCAGTTGGTCGGGGAACACTGAAGCTTTCTTT.

The rearrangement links TRBV4-1 to TRBJ2-6; D unresolved. Trimming removed 1 base at V and 1 base at J, with 17 bases between. The CDR3 is 19 amino acids. Germline CDR1 MGHRA, CDR2 YSYEKL. In nucleotides, the CDR3 is TGCGCCAGCAGCCAAGGGCCGGGTTCTCTTCGGTCTGGGGCCAACGTCCTGACTTTC. Its translation is CASSQGPGSLRSGANVLTF.

The chain joins TRBV15 to TRBJ1-6; D unclear. V shed 6 bases and J shed 1 base, with 10 bases lying between them. This CDR3 spans 15 amino acids. CDR1 and CDR2 from the germline V gene are LNHNV and YYDKDF (reference sequence). CDR3 in DNA: TGTGCCACCAGTACCCCGGGGTCCTATAATTCACCCCTCCACTTT. Translating it yields CATSTPGSYNSPLHF.

This chain links TRBV11-3 with TRBJ2-1, with D perhaps TRBD2 (6 bases). The CDR3 covers 15 residues. Germline V gene sequence: CDR1 SGHNT, CDR2 YENEEA. The V end was cut by 4 bases, the J end by 0 bases, with 10 bases between. The CDR3 loop reads CASSYGGSSYNEQFF. In DNA, the CDR3 is TGTGCCAGCAGCTACGGGGGTTCCTCCTACAATGAGCAGTTCTTC.

The V and J genes are TRBV7-2 and TRBJ2-5; 9 bases are a match to TRBD2. The germline gives CDR1 SGHTA, CDR2 FQGNSA. V lost 3 bases and J lost 5; bases outside the gene matches: 1. The CDR3 sequence is 13 residues long. CDR3 loop: CASSFSGSETQYF. The CDR3 DNA sequence: TGTGCCAGCAGCTTTAGCGGGAGCGAGACCCAGTACTTC. Complete variable domain (other parts from reference TRBV7-2 and TRBJ2-5): GAGVSQSPSNKVTEKGKDVELRCDPISGHTALYWYRQSLGQGLEFLIYFQGNSAPDKSGLPSDRFSAERTGGSVSTLTIQRTQQEDSAVYLCASSFSGSETQYFGPGTRLLVL.

The V gene is TRBV5-1, the J gene TRBJ2-2, with D tentatively TRBD1 (6 bases). The germline CDR1 and CDR2 sequences are SGHRS and YFSETQ. The CDR3 length is 14 residues. V lost 5 bases and J lost 1, with 9 bases in between. Here the CDR3 DNA reads TGCGCCAGCAGTCAGGGACAGAACACCGGGGAGCTGTTTTTT. Amino acid sequence: CASSQGQNTGELFF.

The chain joins TRBV11-2 to TRBJ2-7; D may be TRBD2 (5 bases). Germline lookup yields CDR1 SGHAT and CDR2 FQNNGV. The CDR3 is 16 amino acids. V was clipped by 1 base and J by 6 bases, with 19 bases between them. CDR3 sequence: CASSLGPGRTTLEQYF. The CDR3 nucleotides read TGTGCCAGCAGCTTAGGGCCGGGAAGGACGACTCTCGAGCAGTACTTC. Full variable domain (missing parts from reference TRBV11-2 and TRBJ2-7): EAGVAQSPRYKIIEKRQSVAFWCNPISGHATLYWYQQILGQGPKLLIQFQNNGVVDDSQLPKDRFSAERLKGVDSTLKIQPAKLEDSAVYLCASSLGPGRTTLEQYFGPGTRLTVT.

The genes are TRBV27 and TRBJ2-3; tentatively, D is TRBD1 (6 bases). V was shortened by 9 bases and J by 2 bases, with 21 bases between the two germline ends. The CDR3 covers 16 residues. Per the germline V gene, CDR1 is MNHEY and CDR2 is SMNVEV (reference sequence). The CDR3 nucleotides read TGTGCCAGTAGACGGTTCTTTGGACAGCACACAGATACGCAGTATTTT. It is translated as CASRRFFGQHTDTQYF.

The genes are TRBV9 and TRBJ2-7, with D unresolved. CDR3 length equals 15 residues. The germline gives CDR1 SGDLS, CDR2 YYNGEE. V shed 4 bases and J shed 2 bases, with 16 bases lying between them. The CDR3 loop is CASSPQASPAYEQYF. The CDR3 DNA sequence: TGTGCCAGCAGCCCCCAGGCGAGTCCCGCCTACGAGCAGTACTTC. Based on the CDR3 plus reference TRBV9 and TRBJ2-7, the full variable domain is DSGVTQTPKHLITATGQRVTLRCSPRSGDLSVYWYQQSLDQGLQFLIQYYNGEERAKGNILERFSAQQFPDLHSELNLSSLELGDSALYFCASSPQASPAYEQYFGPGTRLTVT.

This chain uses TRBV5-1 with TRBJ2-5; maybe TRBD2 (5 bases). The J call is in doubt because the DNA end fits TRBJ2-7 better. CDR1 SGHRS and CDR2 YFSETQ come from the germline V gene. The CDR3 covers 14 residues. This CDR3 reads CASSLIGRAYEQYF. The CDR3, as DNA: TGCGCCAGCAGCTTGATCGGGCGGGCCTACGAGCAGTACTTC.

A single count supports this clone. The J gene is TRBJ1-1, the V gene TRBV13; tentatively, D is TRBD1 (6 bases). The CDR3 is 15 residues long. V dropped 7 bases and J dropped 3 bases, with 18 bases sitting between them. Germline V gene lookup returns CDR1 PRHDT and CDR2 FYEKMQ (reference sequence). The CDR3 loop reads CASMSYRERYTEAFF. The CDR3 DNA reads as TGTGCCAGCATGTCCTACAGGGAAAGGTACACTGAAGCTTTCTTT.

This clone has a handful of counts. The rearrangement joins TRBV6-1 to TRBJ2-5, with D possibly being TRBD1 (5 bases). Germline-derived CDR1 and CDR2 are MNHNS and SASEGT. The V end lost 0 bases, the J end lost 4 bases, and 12 bases lay between the germline ends. The CDR3 runs to 15 residues. This CDR3 is CASSEALQGRETQYF. CDR3 coding DNA: TGTGCCAGCAGTGAAGCCCTCCAGGGCAGAGAGACCCAGTACTTC.

V and J are TRBV7-9 and TRBJ1-1; tentatively, D is TRBD1 (5 bases). Trimming cost V 5 bases and J 5 bases, with 21 bases left between them. The germline V gene has CDR1 SEHNR and CDR2 FQNEAQ (reference sequence). The CDR3 extends over 16 amino acids. CDR3 sequence: CASSDGGRGVGTEAFF. The CDR3 coding sequence is TGTGCCAGCAGCGACGGGGGGAGGGGCGTTGGTACTGAAGCTTTCTTT.

For the CDR3, the DNA is TGTGCCAGCAGTTTATTCGGACAGACGAACACTGAAGCTTTCTTT. Residues: CASSLFGQTNTEAFF. The rearrangement uses TRBV27 and TRBJ1-1; D is perhaps TRBD1 (6 bases). The CDR3 sequence is 15 residues long. Germline assignment: CDR1 MNHEY and CDR2 SMNVEV (reference sequence). V was cut by 1 base and J by 1 base, with 10 bases left in between.